This T cell receptor beta chain was identified in a study of neurological immune-mediated disorders (dated by TCRdb to the late 2010s). Broadly, across the study: The study compared peripheral blood TCR-beta repertoires of HTLV-I-associated myelopathy (HAM/TSP) patients, multiple sclerosis patients and healthy controls using UMI-based sequencing. The cohort comprised about 71 subjects: 14 HAM/TSP patients, some 35 multiple sclerosis patients and around 20 healthy controls. The approximately 100 TCR-beta libraries included longitudinal samples, technical triplicates and paired sorted CD4+ and CD8+ T-cell subsets alongside PBMC samples. General findings and caveats noted by the study authors: Across subjects, expanded clones never shared an identical CDR3 amino acid sequence, which suggests that the TCR-beta repertoires in every group were private. TCR clonal expansion was highest in HAM/TSP patients and lowest in MS patients, with MS patients falling below even healthy controls.

This clonotype was counted many times. The antigen it recognizes is unknown. Base qualities are not at hand, and no much larger clone is one base apart. As encoded in the germline V gene (reference sequence), CDR1 is LNHNV while CDR2 is YYDKDF. Counted from cysteine to phenylalanine, this CDR3 has 13 amino acids. Just CDR3 DNA is preserved here, 39 bases in frame from base 1. Trimming at the junction amounts to 0 bases on V and 2 bases on J, and the germline ends lie 4 bases apart. cDNA was synthesized by template-switch 5'RACE using a primer carrying a 10-nucleotide random unique molecular identifier by which each TCR transcript was tagged. Every sequencing run covered 15-18 subjects and yielded more than 170 million TCR-beta sequences. The RNeasy kit was used to extract total RNA. TCR-beta VDJ regions were amplified with primers for the TCR constant region and the 5'RACE anchor, using the KAPA Real-time Library Amplification kit. A first PCR added sample indexes and Illumina adaptors, after which a second PCR increased the library yield. After purification with Ampure beads, the TCR product of roughly 650 bp was size-selected on a 2% E-gel SizeSelection system. Before pooling, library quality was assessed on a Bioanalyzer, concentration was determined with Qubit, and library quantification was performed with the Kapa Library Quantification kit. Paired-end 2 x 150 bp sequencing of the libraries was performed on an Illumina HiSeq 2500. To increase sequence diversity, roughly 25-31% phiX was spiked into each library pool. Per the source publication's procedure: Quality-filtered reads were processed with the UMI-based MiGEC pipeline, and over 85% of raw TCR sequences were removed by the MiGEC pipeline during error correction. IMGT germline references were used for alignment of VDJ genes, and clonotypes were defined by a unique CDR3 amino acid sequence together with V-J genes. VDJtools evaluated clonal expansion, Shannon diversity and CDR3 relatedness (CalcPairwiseDistances, ClusterSamples); CLCbio workbench built phylogenetic trees. Clones with at least 8 unique UMIs were defined as expanded, with this threshold being based on coefficient-of-variation modelling across technical triplicates. Starting from the raw public reads, TCRdb applied fastp trimming at Q25, assembled clones with MiXCR and retained in-frame beta chains. Entries that share a CDR3 protein sequence are merged under the most common genes and DNA. What appears here as the V and J calls and clone size reflects TCRdb's work, not the paper's. The sample has 23,000 or so distinct CDR3 sequences on record, approximately 13% of them singletons. The ten largest account for around 13% of the sample.

Unsorted PBMC libraries were generated from 2 million PBMCs stored in RNAlater at -80 °C until RNA extraction. Peripheral blood was subjected to Ficoll-Hypaque density gradient centrifugation to isolate PBMCs, which were then cryopreserved in liquid nitrogen. Sequenced input: PBMCs. The receptor chain draws on TRBV15 and TRBJ1-2; the D gene is not confidently resolved. The receptor's source is a woman aged 55-69 years with HTLV-1-associated myelopathy (HAM/TSP). The nucleotide sequence is TGTGCCACCAGCAGAGATGCAAACTATGGCTACACCTTC. Its translation reads: CATSRDANYGYTF. Reference TRBV15 and TRBJ1-2 proteins supply the regions before and after the CDR3; the full variable domain is: DAMVIQNPRYQVTQFGKPVTLSCSQTLNHNVMYWYQQKSSQAPKLLFHYYDKDFNNEADTPDNFQSRRPNTSFCFLDIRSPGLGDTAMYLCATSRDANYGYTFGSGTRLTVV.